The rows below give T cell receptor beta chains drawn from one sample of a study of blood T cells in healthy people across ages. In TCRdb, the 5' RACE reads were re-called with MiXCR into one record per CDR3 protein. The sample has some 1,000,000 distinct CDR3 sequences; about 25% are singletons. These sequences were also reported in another study, on T cells of mothers and their children.

Sequenced input: blood. The receptors come from a girl aged 2 to 9 in good health. The conserved cysteine and the conserved F or W are not part of the CDR3 here. The order of the fields is V gene, D gene, CDR3 protein. The D gene is left open where the match is weak.

TRBV6-2/TRBV6-3	-	ASAPGFGEQY
TRBV20-1	TRBD1	SARGPGTGYNEQF
TRBV7-9	-	ASSLARRGMNTEAF
TRBV12-3/TRBV12-4	-	ASSFTGEQPQH
TRBV20-1	-	SARDFYEQY
TRBV7-8	-	ASSLGGGDGYT
TRBV29-1	-	SVRAGSGANVLT
TRBV28	TRBD1	ASSFFDRGKGLEQY
TRBV9	TRBD2	ASSQYGAGVGETQY
TRBV20-1	TRBD2	SFLGGAVGPNIQY
TRBV7-2	-	ASRPDAGGPETQY
TRBV15	-	ATSKGGGPRRETQY
TRBV13	-	AQGQGGYGYT
TRBV5-1	TRBD1	ASSFGQALDEQY
TRBV20-1	-	SARALRSYNEQF
TRBV7-2	TRBD2	ASSLIAGGRETQY
TRBV29-1	-	SVEDRGTWG
TRBV12-3/TRBV12-4	-	ASGLDRLYNEQF
TRBV25-1	-	ASSARTYEQY
TRBV28	-	ANSLGEYEQF
TRBV15	-	ATSSQSSSYNEQF
TRBV29-1	-	SVHLEGLTFETQY
TRBV7-2	-	ASSLDAGFETQY
TRBV20-1	-	SARDPGVSGNTIY
TRBV2	-	ASSGDTSNYGYT
TRBV6-2/TRBV6-3	TRBD1	ASNRPGQGETQY
TRBV7-3	-	ASSLYGASNTEAF
TRBV21-1	-	ASSKWADSLYGYT
TRBV6-2/TRBV6-3	-	ASSSRPTIDYEQF
TRBV19	TRBD1	ASRQGLDEKLF
TRBV4-3	-	ASSQDRGFGNQPQH
TRBV5-4	TRBD1	ASSSWGTGHGYT
TRBV7-6	-	ASSLLGLLNEQY
TRBV7-2	TRBD2	ASSPGLAGAAYEQY
TRBV7-3	-	ASSLRSGSRETQY
TRBV28	-	ASSLSLATSNEQF
TRBV20-1	-	SARAQELQETQY
TRBV29-1	-	SVEGQVGSNNVLT